This is a list of T cell receptor beta chains from one sample in a study of metastatic and nonmetastatic thyroid tumors. TCRdb reprocessed the PCR reads using MiXCR. The sample lists tens of thousands of clones, under 25% occurring once. Sequences were obtained from tumor tissue. The receptor set was obtained from a female donor with papillary thyroid cancer or a benign thyroid nodule (not recorded which). Some clones in this sample may be carry-over from other donors' samples. The CDR3 runs from the conserved cysteine through the conserved F or W. A D gene is named only where the DNA matches it firmly. Only part of the rows carry a size: once, few, many, or a class if the clone is expanded.

cdr3_aa,cdr3_nt,j_call,d_call,clone_size,v_call
CASSLTKRLAGAYEQYF,TGTGCCAGCAGCTTAACCAAAAGACTAGCGGGAGCCTACGAGCAGTACTTC,TRBJ2-7,TRBD2,-,TRBV6-2/TRBV6-3
CASSPFDEGAYDTQYF,TGTGCCAGCAGCCCCTTCGATGAGGGGGCGTATGATACGCAGTATTTT,TRBJ2-3,TRBD1,few,TRBV27
CAISGIDRIQTYEQYF,TGTGCCATCAGTGGGATCGACAGGATTCAAACCTACGAGCAGTACTTC,TRBJ2-7,-,large,TRBV10-3
CATSGKRRLAGGMISKEQFF,TGTGCCACCAGCGGGAAGAGGAGACTAGCGGGAGGCATGATCTCCAAGGAGCAGTTCTTC,TRBJ2-1,TRBD2,-,TRBV15
CASSLVGLPSGELFF,TGTGCCAGCTCACTTGTGGGCCTGCCTTCCGGGGAGCTGTTTTTT,TRBJ2-2,-,many,TRBV18
CASSLAAESGSGHTF,TGTGCCAGCAGTTTAGCTGCAGAATCAGGCAGTGGCCACACCTTC,TRBJ1-2,-,few,TRBV12-3/TRBV12-4
CSARGANRWQAPNSPLHF,TGCAGTGCTAGAGGTGCGAATCGGTGGCAGGCGCCTAATTCACCCCTCCACTTT,TRBJ1-6,-,-,TRBV20-1
CASSLGWGGEGGYGYTF,TGTGCCAGCAGCTTAGGCTGGGGGGGGGAAGGTGGCTATGGCTACACCTTC,TRBJ1-2,-,many,TRBV13
CASSRQYGYTF,TGTGCCAGTAGTAGACAGTATGGCTACACCTTC,TRBJ1-2,-,many,TRBV19
CASSTIPGLPPYNEQFF,TGCGCCAGCAGCACCATTCCGGGACTTCCACCCTACAATGAGCAGTTCTTC,TRBJ2-1,-,medium-sized,TRBV5-1
CASSFNPLAPPTDTQYF,TGTGCCAGCAGCTTTAATCCCCTAGCGCCTCCCACAGATACGCAGTATTTT,TRBJ2-3,-,-,TRBV11-2
CASSYVRGGYEQYF,TGTGCCAGCAGCTACGTCCGGGGTGGGTACGAGCAGTACTTC,TRBJ2-7,-,-,TRBV11-2
CSAGQGNQPQHF,TGCAGTGCTGGACAGGGCAATCAGCCCCAGCATTTT,TRBJ1-5,TRBD1,many,TRBV20-1
CASRPRGRDTGELFF,TGTGCCAGCAGGCCTCGGGGTCGGGACACCGGGGAGCTGTTTTTT,TRBJ2-2,-,few,TRBV9
CASSAGTSGGIYEQYF,TGTGCCAGCAGTGCCGGGACTAGCGGGGGGATTTACGAGCAGTACTTC,TRBJ2-7,TRBD2,few,TRBV6-1
CASSLAGANVLTF,TGTGCCAGCAGCTTAGCTGGGGCCAACGTCCTGACTTTC,TRBJ2-6,-,many,TRBV7-9
CSARDPDRGLFEQYF,TGCAGTGCTAGAGATCCGGACAGGGGGCTGTTCGAGCAGTACTTC,TRBJ2-7,TRBD1,-,TRBV20-1
CASSYGQGINQPQHF,TGTGCCAGCAGTTACGGGCAGGGAATAAATCAGCCCCAGCATTTT,TRBJ1-5,-,-,TRBV28
CASSLGVGQGLSEQYF,TGTGCCAGCAGCTTGGGTGTGGGACAAGGGCTCAGCGAGCAGTACTTC,TRBJ2-7,-,-,TRBV11-2
CASSLVVLSAGVRTDTQYF,TGTGCCAGCAGCTTAGTGGTCCTCTCGGCGGGAGTTCGTACAGATACGCAGTATTTT,TRBJ2-3,TRBD2,-,TRBV11-3
CAISRGTGLNTEAFF,TGTGCCATCAGTAGGGGGACAGGGTTGAACACTGAAGCTTTCTTT,TRBJ1-1,TRBD1,-,TRBV10-3
CSARDTGHTEAFF,TGCAGTGCTAGAGATACGGGACACACTGAAGCTTTCTTT,TRBJ1-1,-,few,TRBV20-1
CASSLRDKPNTGELFF,TGTGCCAGCAGTTTACGGGATAAACCGAACACCGGGGAGCTGTTTTTT,TRBJ2-2,-,many,TRBV27
CASSGPGGNQPQHF,TGTGCCAGCAGTGGACCTGGTGGCAATCAGCCCCAGCATTTT,TRBJ1-5,-,many,TRBV6-1
CSARDGDRGLYSNQPQHF,TGCAGTGCTAGAGATGGGGACAGGGGCCTTTATAGCAATCAGCCCCAGCATTTT,TRBJ1-5,TRBD1,few,TRBV20-1
CASSYRTSGASSYNEQFF,TGTGCCAGCAGTTACAGGACTAGCGGGGCCAGCTCCTACAATGAGCAGTTCTTC,TRBJ2-1,TRBD2,many,TRBV6-2/TRBV6-3
CASTPGTEAFF,TGTGCCAGCACTCCGGGGACTGAAGCTTTCTTT,TRBJ1-1,-,-,TRBV12-3/TRBV12-4
CSARDPDRGNTEAFF,TGCAGTGCTAGAGATCCGGACAGGGGGAACACTGAAGCTTTCTTT,TRBJ1-1,TRBD1,-,TRBV20-1
CASSLAQRTGNEQFF,TGCGCCAGCAGCTTGGCCCAGAGGACTGGCAATGAGCAGTTCTTC,TRBJ2-1,-,many,TRBV5-1
CGASIGTGLEAFF,TGCGGTGCTAGCATAGGGACAGGGCTCGAAGCTTTCTTT,TRBJ1-1,TRBD1,-,TRBV20-1
CASSPPGTAGNTIYF,TGTGCCAGCTCACCACCGGGGACAGCTGGAAACACCATATATTTT,TRBJ1-3,TRBD1,-,TRBV18
CASGQANYGYTF,TGTGCCAGCGGTCAAGCTAACTATGGCTACACCTTC,TRBJ1-2,-,-,TRBV14
CSARDRREAYNEQFF,TGCAGTGCTAGAGATAGGCGGGAGGCCTACAATGAGCAGTTCTTC,TRBJ2-1,TRBD2,few,TRBV20-1
CASTTGMGSYEQYF,TGTGCCAGCACCACCGGTATGGGCTCCTACGAGCAGTACTTC,TRBJ2-7,-,medium-sized,TRBV11-2
CATIRAGRGDYTF,TGTGCCACCATCAGAGCGGGGAGGGGTGACTACACCTTC,TRBJ1-2,-,-,TRBV15
CASSSWLLAGGDNEQFF,TGTGCCAGCAGCTCTTGGTTACTAGCGGGAGGAGACAATGAGCAGTTCTTC,TRBJ2-1,TRBD2,-,TRBV11-2
CASSYAGTDLNEQFF,TGTGCCAGCAGCTACGCCGGGACGGATCTCAATGAGCAGTTCTTC,TRBJ2-1,-,many,TRBV4-2
CASSFPSGGTYEQYF,TGTGCCAGCAGCTTCCCTAGCGGAGGCACCTACGAGCAGTACTTC,TRBJ2-7,TRBD2,-,TRBV5-5
CASSSRTGGNQPQHF,TGTGCCAGCAGTTCCAGGACAGGCGGCAATCAGCCCCAGCATTTT,TRBJ1-5,TRBD1,-,TRBV2
CASSAGRTYSPLHF,TGTGCCAGCAGCGCGGGACGGACTTATTCACCCCTCCACTTT,TRBJ1-6,-,-,TRBV7-9
CASTYLARGTEAFF,TGTGCCAGCACCTATTTGGCGAGAGGCACTGAAGCTTTCTTT,TRBJ1-1,-,-,TRBV6-1
CASSQDGRVTEAFF,TGCGCCAGCAGCCAAGATGGCAGGGTCACTGAAGCTTTCTTT,TRBJ1-1,-,medium-sized,TRBV4-1
CASSSPGAGNMNTEAFF,TGTGCCAGCAGTTCCCCAGGTGCGGGAAACATGAACACTGAAGCTTTCTTT,TRBJ1-1,-,many,TRBV28
CASSYTPPGGTDTQYF,TGTGCCAGCAGTTACACCCCCCCAGGGGGCACAGATACGCAGTATTTT,TRBJ2-3,-,-,TRBV6-6
CASSLARLTGGVYTF,TGTGCCAGCAGCTTAGCGCGGTTGACAGGGGGTGTCTACACCTTC,TRBJ1-2,TRBD1,-,TRBV7-9
CASSPGTGVGYTF,TGCGCCAGCTCCCCCGGGACAGGGGTTGGCTACACCTTC,TRBJ1-2,TRBD1,-,TRBV5-1
CASSVNPGQGDNQPQHF,TGTGCCAGTAGTGTGAACCCGGGACAGGGAGACAATCAGCCCCAGCATTTT,TRBJ1-5,TRBD1,medium-sized,TRBV19
CASSLLGREQYF,TGTGCCAGCAGTTTACTGGGTCGCGAGCAGTACTTC,TRBJ2-7,-,-,TRBV27
CSARDYWDRGPYGYTF,TGCAGTGCTAGAGATTACTGGGACAGGGGCCCTTATGGCTACACCTTC,TRBJ1-2,TRBD1,few,TRBV20-1
CASSPRTGVSYEQYF,TGCGCCAGCAGCCCCAGGACGGGAGTCTCCTACGAGCAGTACTTC,TRBJ2-7,-,-,TRBV4-3
CASSLLGQGNTEAFF,TGCGCCAGCAGCTTGTTGGGACAGGGGAACACTGAAGCTTTCTTT,TRBJ1-1,TRBD1,-,TRBV5-1
CASSQGTGIGSNGYTF,TGCGCCAGCAGCCAGGGGACAGGGATTGGCTCTAATGGCTACACCTTC,TRBJ1-2,TRBD1,-,TRBV4-3
CASSPGGPYQETQYF,TGTGCCAGCAGCCCCGGGGGTCCGTACCAAGAGACCCAGTACTTC,TRBJ2-5,-,medium-sized,TRBV7-9
CASSTAGVDGYTF,TGCGCCAGCAGCACGGCAGGGGTGGATGGCTACACCTTC,TRBJ1-2,-,-,TRBV5-1
CASGFRGLQETQYF,TGTGCTAGTGGTTTCCGGGGACTGCAAGAGACCCAGTACTTC,TRBJ2-5,-,many,TRBV12-5
CASRKPTGEAFF,TGCGCCAGCAGGAAACCCACAGGCGAAGCTTTCTTT,TRBJ1-1,-,few,TRBV10-2
CASSYIGWGQSGEFF,TGTGCCAGCAGTTACATTGGTTGGGGCCAAAGCGGGGAGTTCTTC,TRBJ2-1,TRBD2,medium-sized,TRBV6-2/TRBV6-3